A single TCR beta chain is shown here with its context. The antigen remains unidentified. These data are taken from a study of blood T cells in healthy people across ages. Findings of the study overall: Versus aged donors, long-lived donors had higher diversity and more naive CD4+ cells. Leaving the PBMCs unsorted stopped any conclusive comparison of naive versus antigen-experienced cells.

The germline V gene encodes CDR1 SNHLY and CDR2 FYNNEI. Trimming took 7 bases from V and 8 from J, leaving 14 bases between them. The length of the CDR3 is 12 residues. Alongside a J-beta primer mix, a sample-barcoded 5' primer served in a second PCR lasting about 7 to 11 cycles. TCRdb recomputed calls from the 5' RACE reads with MiXCR, one row per CDR3 protein. The sample holds about 400,000 distinct CDR3 sequences, about half seen once. The sequence derives from a man aged 60 to 69 in good health. The J gene is TRBJ1-2, the V gene TRBV2, with a possible D match to TRBD1 (6 bases). Material: blood. The CDR3 is CASTQDRAGYTF. The DNA of the CDR3 is TGTGCCAGCACCCAGGACAGAGCGGGCTACACCTTC. Full variable domain (remainder filled in from reference TRBV2 and TRBJ1-2): EPEVTQTPSHQVTQMGQEVILRCVPISNHLYFYWYRQILGQKVEFLVSFYNNEISEKSEIFDDQFSVERPDGSNFTLKIRSTKLEDSAMYFCASTQDRAGYTFGSGTRLTVV.